A single TCR beta chain is shown here with its context. In its sample, this clone was seen a few times. What this receptor recognizes is not known. Within one base of it there is no much larger clone, and no base qualities were kept. V drops 0 bases and J drops 4 bases, leaving 4 bases in between. The CDR3 goes from the cysteine to the phenylalanine over 13 residues. Just the 39-base CDR3 DNA is kept, in frame starting at base 1. The germline V gene specifies SGHDT as CDR1 and YYEEEE as CDR2. The entry originates in a study of blood T cell repertoires in COVID-19 (dated by TCRdb to 2020 to 2021). Notes on the research overall: Collaborator samples came from the United States, Italy and Spain and covered acute and convalescent phases of COVID-19. The material from the prospective study consisted of cDNA or gDNA derived from T cells, B-cell-depleted T cells, or PBMCs. Subjects who had been exposed to COVID-19, were actively infected with it, or had recovered from it provided the deeply sampled blood TCRbeta repertoires that made up the dataset. The repertoires were made available in a free public database intended to serve as a resource for research on the immune response to SARS-CoV-2. Samples came from the ongoing ImmuneRACE study (first 160 participants) plus 1,254 subjects from 6 global collaborators. A de-identified subject ID, COVID-19 status, age in years and sex were almost always included in the sample metadata. HLA class I and class II types, where available, came from metadata supplied by the sample provider rather than from assay-based typing. What the authors observed across the whole study: How much clinical and demographic metadata was included differed by source and by participant, and the metadata was provided uncurated.

TCRbeta CDR3 regions were amplified from genomic DNA by means of the immunoSEQ Assay, a bias-controlled multiplex PCR. The authors processed their data as follows. Within the assay, amplification of reference gene primers was used to estimate how many nucleated cells each sample contained. To quantify the absolute abundance of each unique TCRbeta CDR3 rearrangement, sequence reads were collapsed and filtered. For each sample, productive Simpson clonality was calculated as the square root of Simpson's diversity index across productive rearrangements. TCRdb took over this immuneACCESS table, retaining in-frame rearrangements with V and J assigned. Such tables are incomplete; in checked studies, under half of the missing clones stem from an unresolved V gene, and the remainder is unexplained. V, J and clone size are taken as reported in that table, and D and trimming were inferred from the DNA itself. This sample holds fewer than 110,000 clones; approximately 80% were observed only once. In total, the top ten clones hold over 10% of the sample.

Collaborating institutions collected whole blood in K2EDTA tubes following their own protocols. For TCRbeta analysis, collaborator samples were shipped as frozen whole blood, as isolated PBMCs, or as DNA extracted from either sample type. The receptor was isolated from a human donor in a cohort sampled during active or convalescent COVID-19. This sequence uses TRBV5-6 and TRBJ1-4, with no D gene named confidently. Input material: peripheral blood. The CDR3: CASSLGSNEKLFF. In nucleotide form, the sequence is TGTGCCAGCAGCTTGGGCAGTAATGAAAAACTGTTTTTT.